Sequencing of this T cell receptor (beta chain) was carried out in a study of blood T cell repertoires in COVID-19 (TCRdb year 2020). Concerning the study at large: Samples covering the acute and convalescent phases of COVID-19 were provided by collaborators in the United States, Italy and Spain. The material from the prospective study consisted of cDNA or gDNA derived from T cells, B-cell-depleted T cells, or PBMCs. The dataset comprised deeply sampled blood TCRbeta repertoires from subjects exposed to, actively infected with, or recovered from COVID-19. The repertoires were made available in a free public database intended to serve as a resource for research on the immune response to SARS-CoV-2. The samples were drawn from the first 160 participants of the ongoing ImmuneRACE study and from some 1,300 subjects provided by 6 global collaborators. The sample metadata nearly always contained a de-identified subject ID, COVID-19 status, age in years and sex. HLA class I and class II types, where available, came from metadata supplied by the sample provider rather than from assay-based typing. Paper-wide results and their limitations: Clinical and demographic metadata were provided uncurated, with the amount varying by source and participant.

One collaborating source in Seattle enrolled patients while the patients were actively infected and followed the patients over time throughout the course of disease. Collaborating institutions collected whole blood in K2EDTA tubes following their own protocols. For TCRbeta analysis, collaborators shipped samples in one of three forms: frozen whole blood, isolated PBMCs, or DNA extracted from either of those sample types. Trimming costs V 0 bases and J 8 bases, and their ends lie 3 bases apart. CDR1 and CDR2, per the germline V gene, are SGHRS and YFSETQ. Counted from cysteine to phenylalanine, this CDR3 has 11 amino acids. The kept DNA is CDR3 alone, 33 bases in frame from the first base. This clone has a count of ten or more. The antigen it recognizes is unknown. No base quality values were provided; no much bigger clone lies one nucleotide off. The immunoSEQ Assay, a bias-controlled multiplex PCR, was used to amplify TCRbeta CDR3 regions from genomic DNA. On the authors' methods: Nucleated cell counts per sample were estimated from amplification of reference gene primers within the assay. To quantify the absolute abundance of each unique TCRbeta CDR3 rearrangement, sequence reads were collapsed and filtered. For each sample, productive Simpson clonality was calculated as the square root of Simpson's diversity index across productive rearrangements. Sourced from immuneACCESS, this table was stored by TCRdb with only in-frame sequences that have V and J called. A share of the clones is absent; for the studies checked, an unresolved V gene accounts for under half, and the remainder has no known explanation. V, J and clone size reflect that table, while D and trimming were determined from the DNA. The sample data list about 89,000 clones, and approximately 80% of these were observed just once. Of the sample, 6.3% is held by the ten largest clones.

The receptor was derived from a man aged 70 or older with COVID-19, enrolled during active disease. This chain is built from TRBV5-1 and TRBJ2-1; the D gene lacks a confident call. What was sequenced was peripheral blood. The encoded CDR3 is CASSLAYEQFF. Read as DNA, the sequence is TGCGCCAGCAGCTTGGCCTATGAGCAGTTCTTC.